This TCR beta chain was found in a study of cytomegalovirus exposure and HLA in healthy donors. Findings and caveats of the study: The listing of fewer than 200 TCR beta chains classed them as cytomegalovirus-associated. A later analysis found first-cohort TCR clusters tended to co-occur in the 130 or so validation repertoires. In vitro, three CMV-associated chains proved specific for CMV antigens. Cytomegalovirus status, reportedly, was diagnosed with high specificity and sensitivity by the classifier.

In the case of this clone: Antigen unknown.

Clones were read by immunoSEQ multiplex PCR, and TCRdb kept only the in-frame ones, dropping some. The sample has tens of thousands of clones; over 85% are singletons. This TCR came from a young woman in good health and CMV-seronegative. The sequencing input was PBMCs.

Here the CDR3 DNA reads TGTGCCAGCAGCTTGGGACTAGGCTCCTACGAGCAGTACTTC. Amino acids: CASSLGLGSYEQYF. The chain recombines TRBV5-4 with TRBJ2-7; TRBD2 might be the D (6 bases). V lost 0 bases, J lost 0 bases, and 7 bases lay in between. The V gene's germline CDR1 is SGHNT and CDR2 YYREEE (reference sequence). There are 14 residues in the CDR3.